At least ten counts were recorded for the clone carrying this TCR beta chain. Its antigen is currently unknown. This sample was included in a study of T cell repertoires in cytomegalovirus infection. TCRdb fed the reads into MiXCR, producing one record per CDR3 protein. The sample lists fewer than 250,000 distinct CDR3 sequences; 9% to 15% were seen once. Study outcomes and limitations: Of the TCR beta families, the public ones yielded a cumulative frequency that identified carriers of CMV plus the relevant HLA. HLA-C-restricted TCR beta clonotypes specific for CMV led the ex vivo response.

The CDR3 is 13 residues long. Germline-derived CDR1 and CDR2 are SEHNR and FQNEAQ (reference sequence). Trimming cost V 2 bases and J 3 bases, with 7 bases left between them. The J gene is TRBJ1-1, the V gene TRBV7-9; D perhaps matches TRBD1 (5 bases). This TCR derives from a human donor in good health (CMV status not recorded). Some clones in this sample may be carry-over from other donors' samples. Sequences were obtained from PBMCs. The CDR3 coding sequence is TGTGCCAGCAGCTTACGAGGGGACACTGAAGCTTTCTTT. This sequence encodes CASSLRGDTEAFF.